The sequence of this TCR beta chain was determined in a study of regulatory T cells in long-lasting Graves disease. The CDR3 extends over 18 amino acids. CDR1 and CDR2 from the germline V gene are ENHRY and SYGVKD. The V and J ends lost 11 bases and 9 bases respectively, with 32 bases between them. This clonotype was seen more than once but under ten times. The authors built TCR beta libraries using iRepertoire HTBI primers and Arm-PCR of CDR3 regions. From the multiplex PCR reads, TCRdb called clonotypes with MiXCR, one entry per CDR3 protein. The sample contains roughly 350,000 distinct CDR3 sequences, about a sixth of which appear only once. This sample's time point: newly diagnosed GD, antithyroid drugs for less than 3 months. PBMC-derived RNA was used for the TCR library. In addition, the sample was reused for a study of T cells in Graves' hyperthyroidism and ophthalmopathy. That source notes: Graves' hyperthyroidism showing no ophthalmopathy progression within 18 months was considered stable. With a duration under 2 months, the hyperthyroidism was newly diagnosed in patients aged 18 to 65.

The sequence derives from a woman aged 18-29 years with Graves disease. The chain uses TRBV10-3 and TRBJ1-6; a weak D match, TRBD1 (5 bases). The source material was peripheral blood mononuclear cells (PBMCs), sampled at new diagnosis, from a patient treated with antithyroid drugs. The chain's CDR3 is CAPPERERGANNGSPLHF. The CDR3 DNA reads TGTGCCCCCCCCGAAAGGGAGAGGGGAGCTAACAACGGTTCACCCCTCCACTTT.